A selection of T cell receptor beta chains follows, all from one sample in a study of blood T cells in healthy people across ages. TCRdb reprocessed the 5' RACE reads via MiXCR and lists one record per CDR3 protein. The table includes 580,000 or so distinct CDR3 sequences, 47% detected once. Material for sequencing was blood. The receptors originated from a man aged 80 or over in good health. Each CDR3 is given with its conserved first and last residue. D genes are given only for firm matches. Clone size appears in some rows only: once, few, many, or a class for an expanded clone.

d_call: TRBD2; clone_size: .; j_call: TRBJ2-1; v_call: TRBV5-1; cdr3_aa: CASSPPRLAGDNEQFF; cdr3_nt: TGCGCCAGCAGCCCGCCTCGACTAGCGGGAGATAACGAGCAGTTCTTC
d_call: .; clone_size: .; j_call: TRBJ1-5; v_call: TRBV6-1; cdr3_aa: CASSPSQIRSNQPQHF; cdr3_nt: TGTGCCAGCAGTCCGAGCCAAATCCGTAGCAATCAGCCCCAGCATTTT
d_call: TRBD1; clone_size: .; j_call: TRBJ2-1; v_call: TRBV20-1; cdr3_aa: CSAIHGQGGPNEQFF; cdr3_nt: TGCAGTGCTATCCACGGACAGGGTGGACCAAATGAGCAGTTCTTC
d_call: .; clone_size: few; j_call: TRBJ1-1; v_call: TRBV6-6; cdr3_aa: CASSYVGPGWNTEAFF; cdr3_nt: TGTGCCAGCAGTTATGTGGGGCCGGGTTGGAACACTGAAGCTTTCTTT
d_call: .; clone_size: .; j_call: TRBJ1-2; v_call: TRBV30; cdr3_aa: CAWYGPDGYTF; cdr3_nt: TGTGCCTGGTATGGTCCGGATGGCTACACCTTC
d_call: .; clone_size: few; j_call: TRBJ2-5; v_call: TRBV7-6; cdr3_aa: CASSLQGSKTQYF; cdr3_nt: TGTGCCAGCAGCTTACAGGGTTCGAAGACCCAGTACTTC
d_call: .; clone_size: .; j_call: TRBJ1-1; v_call: TRBV6-5; cdr3_aa: CASSYEGRAEAFF; cdr3_nt: TGTGCCAGCAGTTACGAAGGCAGGGCTGAAGCTTTCTTT
d_call: TRBD1; clone_size: .; j_call: TRBJ2-7; v_call: TRBV6-6; cdr3_aa: CASGSAIGTEASNEQYF; cdr3_nt: TGTGCCAGCGGATCGGCGATCGGGACAGAGGCCTCCAATGAGCAGTACTTC
d_call: .; clone_size: few; j_call: TRBJ1-2; v_call: TRBV7-2; cdr3_aa: CASSSQRGNYGYTF; cdr3_nt: TGTGCCAGCAGCTCTCAACGGGGGAACTATGGCTACACCTTC
d_call: .; clone_size: .; j_call: TRBJ2-7; v_call: TRBV7-2; cdr3_aa: CATSLGAGVRYEQYF; cdr3_nt: TGTGCCACCAGCTTAGGGGCAGGGGTTAGATACGAGCAGTACTTC
d_call: .; clone_size: .; j_call: TRBJ1-5; v_call: TRBV6-6; cdr3_aa: CASSYSGVDQPQHF; cdr3_nt: TGTGCCAGCAGTTACTCGGGGGTAGATCAGCCCCAGCATTTT
d_call: TRBD1; clone_size: .; j_call: TRBJ2-1; v_call: TRBV4-3; cdr3_aa: CASSTGDRGIHEQFF; cdr3_nt: TGCGCCAGCAGCACTGGGGACAGGGGAATTCATGAGCAGTTCTTC
d_call: TRBD1; clone_size: many; j_call: TRBJ1-4; v_call: TRBV6-6; cdr3_aa: CASSKTFRGVGEKLFF; cdr3_nt: TGTGCCAGCAGTAAAACTTTCAGGGGGGTCGGTGAAAAACTGTTTTTT
d_call: TRBD1; clone_size: .; j_call: TRBJ2-1; v_call: TRBV10-3; cdr3_aa: CAISETGEFREQFF; cdr3_nt: TGTGCCATCAGTGAAACAGGGGAATTCCGTGAGCAGTTCTTC
d_call: .; clone_size: many; j_call: TRBJ2-4; v_call: TRBV6-6; cdr3_aa: CASRATDRGQNIQYF; cdr3_nt: TGTGCCAGCAGGGCGACAGACCGAGGCCAAAACATTCAGTACTTC
d_call: .; clone_size: .; j_call: TRBJ2-7; v_call: TRBV20-1; cdr3_aa: CSASRLLYEQYF; cdr3_nt: TGCAGTGCTAGTCGATTACTCTACGAGCAGTACTTC
d_call: .; clone_size: .; j_call: TRBJ2-7; v_call: TRBV5-1; cdr3_aa: CASSLGTAMGREQYF; cdr3_nt: TGCGCCAGCAGCTTGGGGACAGCCATGGGACGCGAGCAGTACTTC
d_call: .; clone_size: .; j_call: TRBJ1-1; v_call: TRBV7-2; cdr3_aa: CASSQRTDEAFF; cdr3_nt: TGTGCCAGCAGCCAAAGGACAGATGAAGCTTTCTTT
d_call: TRBD1; clone_size: .; j_call: TRBJ2-2; v_call: TRBV29-1; cdr3_aa: CSVDVSVTGHRTGELFF; cdr3_nt: TGCAGCGTTGATGTGTCCGTGACAGGGCATAGAACCGGGGAGCTGTTTTTT
d_call: .; clone_size: .; j_call: TRBJ2-1; v_call: TRBV20-1; cdr3_aa: CSASLPSGQIPKEQFF; cdr3_nt: TGCAGTGCTAGTCTACCCTCGGGACAAATACCGAAGGAGCAGTTCTTC
d_call: .; clone_size: .; j_call: TRBJ1-1; v_call: TRBV20-1; cdr3_aa: CSASETYTEAFF; cdr3_nt: TGCAGTGCTAGCGAAACCTACACTGAAGCTTTCTTT
d_call: .; clone_size: .; j_call: TRBJ2-3; v_call: TRBV29-1; cdr3_aa: CSVESQGTDTQYF; cdr3_nt: TGCAGCGTTGAATCCCAGGGGACAGATACGCAGTATTTT
d_call: TRBD1; clone_size: few; j_call: TRBJ1-2; v_call: TRBV3-1; cdr3_aa: CASGPGQGGGYTF; cdr3_nt: TGTGCCAGCGGACCGGGACAGGGAGGTGGCTACACCTTC
d_call: .; clone_size: .; j_call: TRBJ2-3; v_call: TRBV18; cdr3_aa: CASSRVWQITDTQYF; cdr3_nt: TGTGCCAGCTCCCGTGTTTGGCAGATCACAGATACGCAGTATTTT
d_call: TRBD2; clone_size: .; j_call: TRBJ2-5; v_call: TRBV11-2; cdr3_aa: CASTLGTSWWETQYF; cdr3_nt: TGTGCCAGCACCCTCGGGACTAGCTGGTGGGAGACCCAGTACTTC
d_call: .; clone_size: .; j_call: TRBJ2-3; v_call: TRBV21-1; cdr3_aa: CASSKEEYHPGQGADTQYF; cdr3_nt: TGTGCCAGCAGCAAAGAGGAATACCATCCGGGACAGGGCGCAGATACGCAGTATTTT
d_call: .; clone_size: .; j_call: TRBJ2-1; v_call: TRBV9; cdr3_aa: CASSSEGGAGNEQFF; cdr3_nt: TGTGCCAGCAGCTCCGAGGGGGGGGCAGGCAATGAGCAGTTCTTC
d_call: .; clone_size: .; j_call: TRBJ1-2; v_call: TRBV12-3/TRBV12-4; cdr3_aa: CASSLAEGRGYTF; cdr3_nt: TGTGCCAGCAGTTTAGCCGAAGGGAGGGGCTACACCTTC
d_call: .; clone_size: once; j_call: TRBJ2-1; v_call: TRBV9; cdr3_aa: CASSVEIALSYNEQFF; cdr3_nt: TGTGCCAGCAGCGTAGAAATAGCCCTCAGTTACAATGAGCAGTTCTTC
d_call: .; clone_size: .; j_call: TRBJ1-4; v_call: TRBV7-2; cdr3_aa: CASSLNGGANEKLFF; cdr3_nt: TGTGCCAGCAGCTTAAACGGCGGGGCTAATGAAAAACTGTTTTTT
d_call: .; clone_size: .; j_call: TRBJ2-7; v_call: TRBV28; cdr3_aa: CATKKGGFGEQYF; cdr3_nt: TGTGCCACTAAAAAAGGAGGCTTTGGCGAGCAGTACTTC
d_call: .; clone_size: .; j_call: TRBJ2-1; v_call: TRBV27; cdr3_aa: CATFRGTNNNEQFF; cdr3_nt: TGTGCCACCTTCCGGGGGACAAATAACAATGAGCAGTTCTTC
d_call: .; clone_size: .; j_call: TRBJ2-3; v_call: TRBV7-2; cdr3_aa: CASSPRFSASTQYF; cdr3_nt: TGTGCCAGCAGCCCCCGGTTTAGCGCGAGTACGCAGTATTTT
d_call: TRBD2; clone_size: .; j_call: TRBJ2-1; v_call: TRBV28; cdr3_aa: CASSPRAGGPSNEQFF; cdr3_nt: TGTGCCAGCAGTCCAAGAGCGGGAGGGCCTTCCAATGAGCAGTTCTTC
d_call: .; clone_size: many; j_call: TRBJ2-1; v_call: TRBV4-2; cdr3_aa: CASSRDRLNYNEQFF; cdr3_nt: TGTGCCAGCAGCCGGGACCGACTAAACTACAATGAGCAGTTCTTC
d_call: .; clone_size: many; j_call: TRBJ1-5; v_call: TRBV6-6; cdr3_aa: CASSYEGPQHF; cdr3_nt: TGTGCCAGCAGTTACGAGGGGCCCCAGCATTTT
d_call: .; clone_size: .; j_call: TRBJ2-3; v_call: TRBV5-1; cdr3_aa: CASSLAMGHTDTQYF; cdr3_nt: TGCGCCAGCAGCTTGGCGATGGGTCACACAGATACGCAGTATTTT
d_call: .; clone_size: few; j_call: TRBJ2-2; v_call: TRBV7-2; cdr3_aa: CASSLQSAGELFF; cdr3_nt: TGTGCCAGCAGCTTACAAAGTGCCGGGGAGCTGTTTTTT
d_call: TRBD1; clone_size: many; j_call: TRBJ1-4; v_call: TRBV6-5; cdr3_aa: CASRSGTGKEKLFF; cdr3_nt: TGTGCCAGCAGATCCGGGACAGGGAAGGAAAAACTGTTTTTT
d_call: TRBD1; clone_size: few; j_call: TRBJ1-2; v_call: TRBV3-1; cdr3_aa: CASSQDGRDRDGYTF; cdr3_nt: TGTGCCAGCAGCCAAGACGGCCGGGACAGGGATGGCTACACCTTC
d_call: .; clone_size: .; j_call: TRBJ2-7; v_call: TRBV20-1; cdr3_aa: CSAREAGHHYEQYF; cdr3_nt: TGCAGTGCTAGAGAGGCGGGACACCACTACGAGCAGTACTTC
d_call: .; clone_size: once; j_call: TRBJ2-1; v_call: TRBV9; cdr3_aa: CASSLGPNSYNEQFF; cdr3_nt: TGTGCCAGCAGCCTGGGACCAAACTCCTACAATGAGCAGTTCTTC
d_call: TRBD2; clone_size: .; j_call: TRBJ2-7; v_call: TRBV5-1; cdr3_aa: CASSRFSSGRSSYEQYF; cdr3_nt: TGCGCCAGCAGCCGATTCTCTAGCGGGAGGAGCTCCTACGAGCAGTACTTC
d_call: TRBD2; clone_size: .; j_call: TRBJ2-5; v_call: TRBV24-1; cdr3_aa: CATSDLSPLAGGPHEQYF; cdr3_nt: TGTGCCACCAGTGACCTTTCGCCCCTAGCGGGAGGGCCACATGAGCAGTACTTC
d_call: TRBD1; clone_size: .; j_call: TRBJ1-2; v_call: TRBV12-3/TRBV12-4; cdr3_aa: CASRLTGANYGYTF; cdr3_nt: TGTGCCAGCAGGCTAACAGGGGCTAACTATGGCTACACCTTC
d_call: TRBD1; clone_size: .; j_call: TRBJ2-5; v_call: TRBV20-1; cdr3_aa: CSAKGTDQGAQYF; cdr3_nt: TGCAGTGCTAAAGGGACAGATCAAGGGGCCCAGTACTTC
d_call: .; clone_size: .; j_call: TRBJ1-1; v_call: TRBV2; cdr3_aa: CASIGPSTEAFF; cdr3_nt: TGTGCCAGCATAGGGCCTAGCACTGAAGCTTTCTTT